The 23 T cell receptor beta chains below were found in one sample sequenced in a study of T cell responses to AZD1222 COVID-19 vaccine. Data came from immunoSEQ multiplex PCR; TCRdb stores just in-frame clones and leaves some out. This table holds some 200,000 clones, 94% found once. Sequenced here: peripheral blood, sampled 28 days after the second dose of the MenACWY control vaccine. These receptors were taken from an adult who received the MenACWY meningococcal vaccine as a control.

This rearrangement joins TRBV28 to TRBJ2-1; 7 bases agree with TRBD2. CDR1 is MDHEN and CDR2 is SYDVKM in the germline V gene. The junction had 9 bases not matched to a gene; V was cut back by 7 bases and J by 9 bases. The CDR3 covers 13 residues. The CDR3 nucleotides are TGTGCCAGCAAGGAGGGAGGGCCGGCTGAGCAGTTCTTC. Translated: CASKEGGPAEQFF.

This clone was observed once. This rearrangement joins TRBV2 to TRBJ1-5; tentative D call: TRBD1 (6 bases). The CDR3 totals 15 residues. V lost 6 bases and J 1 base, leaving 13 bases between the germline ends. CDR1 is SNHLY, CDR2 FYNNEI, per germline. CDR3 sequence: CASSLRGESNQPQHF. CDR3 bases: TGTGCCAGCAGCCTAAGGGGGGAGAGCAATCAGCCCCAGCATTTT. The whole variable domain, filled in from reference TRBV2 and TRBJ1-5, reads EPEVTQTPSHQVTQMGQEVILRCVPISNHLYFYWYRQILGQKVEFLVSFYNNEISEKSEIFDDQFSVERPDGSNFTLKIRSTKLEDSAMYFCASSLRGESNQPQHFGDGTRLSIL.

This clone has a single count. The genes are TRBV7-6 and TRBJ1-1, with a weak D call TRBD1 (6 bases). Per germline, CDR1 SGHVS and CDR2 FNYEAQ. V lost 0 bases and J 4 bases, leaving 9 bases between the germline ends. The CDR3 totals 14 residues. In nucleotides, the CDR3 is TGTGCCAGCAGCTTAGCAGGGGGAACCACTGAAGCTTTCTTT. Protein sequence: CASSLAGGTTEAFF.

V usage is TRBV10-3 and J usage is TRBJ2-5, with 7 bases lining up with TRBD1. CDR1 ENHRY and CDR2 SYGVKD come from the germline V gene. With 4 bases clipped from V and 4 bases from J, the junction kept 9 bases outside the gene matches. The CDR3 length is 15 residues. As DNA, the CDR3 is TGTGCCATCAGTGGCCGGCAGGGGGTGGGAGAGACCCAGTACTTC. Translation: CAISGRQGVGETQYF.

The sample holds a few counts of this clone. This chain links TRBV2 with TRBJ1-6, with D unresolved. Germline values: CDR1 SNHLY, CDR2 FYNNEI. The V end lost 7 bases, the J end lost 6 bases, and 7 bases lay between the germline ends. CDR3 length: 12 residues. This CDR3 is CASKEGNSPLHF. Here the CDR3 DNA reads TGTGCCAGCAAGGAGGGTAATTCACCCCTCCACTTT.

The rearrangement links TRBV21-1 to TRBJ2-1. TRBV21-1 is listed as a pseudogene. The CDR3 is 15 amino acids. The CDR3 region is CASSTRDPLRNEQFF. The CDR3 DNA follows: TGTGCCAGCAGCACCCGGGACCCCCTGCGGAATGAGCAGTTCTTC.

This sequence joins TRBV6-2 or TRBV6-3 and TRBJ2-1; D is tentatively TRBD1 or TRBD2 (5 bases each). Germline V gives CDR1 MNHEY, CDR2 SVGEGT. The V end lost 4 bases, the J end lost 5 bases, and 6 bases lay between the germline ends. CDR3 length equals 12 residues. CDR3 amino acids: CASSLGDNEQFF. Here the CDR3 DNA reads TGTGCCAGCAGTTTGGGGGACAATGAGCAGTTCTTC.

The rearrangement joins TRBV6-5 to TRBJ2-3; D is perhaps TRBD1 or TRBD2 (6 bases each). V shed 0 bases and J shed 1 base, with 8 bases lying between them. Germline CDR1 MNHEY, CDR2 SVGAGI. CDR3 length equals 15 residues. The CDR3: CASSYSRGGTDTQYF. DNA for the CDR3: TGTGCCAGCAGTTACTCGAGGGGGGGCACAGATACGCAGTATTTT.

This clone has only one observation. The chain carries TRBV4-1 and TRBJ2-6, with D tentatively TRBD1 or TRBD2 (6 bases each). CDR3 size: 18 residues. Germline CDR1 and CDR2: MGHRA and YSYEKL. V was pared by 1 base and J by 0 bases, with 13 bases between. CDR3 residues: CASSQVRGPSSGANVLTF. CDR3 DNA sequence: TGCGCCAGCAGCCAAGTTCGGGGGCCCAGCTCTGGGGCCAACGTCCTGACTTTC.

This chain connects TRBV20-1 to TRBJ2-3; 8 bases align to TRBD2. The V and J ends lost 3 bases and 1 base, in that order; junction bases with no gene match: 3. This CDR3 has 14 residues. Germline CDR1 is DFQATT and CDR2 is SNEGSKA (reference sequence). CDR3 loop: CSASPTSGTDTQYF. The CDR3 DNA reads TGCAGTGCTAGTCCGACTAGCGGCACAGATACGCAGTATTTT.

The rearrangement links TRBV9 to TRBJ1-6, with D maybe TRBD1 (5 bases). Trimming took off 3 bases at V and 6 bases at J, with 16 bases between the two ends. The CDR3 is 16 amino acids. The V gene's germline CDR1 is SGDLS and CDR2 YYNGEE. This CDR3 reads CASSGSAGLINSPLHF. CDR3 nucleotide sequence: TGTGCCAGCAGCGGAAGTGCGGGACTGATTAATTCACCCCTCCACTTT.

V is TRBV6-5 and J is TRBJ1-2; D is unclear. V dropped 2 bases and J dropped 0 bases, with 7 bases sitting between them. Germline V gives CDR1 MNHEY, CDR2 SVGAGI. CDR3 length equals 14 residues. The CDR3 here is CASSYGKSNYGYTF. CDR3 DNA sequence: TGTGCCAGCAGTTACGGGAAATCTAACTATGGCTACACCTTC.

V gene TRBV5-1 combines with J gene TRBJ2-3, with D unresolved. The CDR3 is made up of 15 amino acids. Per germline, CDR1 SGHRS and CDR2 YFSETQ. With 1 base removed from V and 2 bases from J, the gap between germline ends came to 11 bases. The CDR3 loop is CASSLFGLHTDTQYF. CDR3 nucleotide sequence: TGCGCCAGCAGCTTGTTTGGCCTCCACACAGATACGCAGTATTTT.

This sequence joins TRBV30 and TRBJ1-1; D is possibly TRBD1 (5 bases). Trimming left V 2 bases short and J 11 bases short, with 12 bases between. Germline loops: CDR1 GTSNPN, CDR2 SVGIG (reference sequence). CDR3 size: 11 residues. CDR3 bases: TGTGCCTGGAGTTTGGGGACTGGGGCTTTCTTT. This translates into CAWSLGTGAFF.

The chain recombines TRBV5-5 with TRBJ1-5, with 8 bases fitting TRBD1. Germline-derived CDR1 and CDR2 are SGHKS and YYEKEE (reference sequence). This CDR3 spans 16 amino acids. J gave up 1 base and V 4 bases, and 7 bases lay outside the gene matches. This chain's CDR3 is CASSPTGAESNQPQHF. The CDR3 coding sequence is TGTGCCAGCAGCCCGACAGGGGCGGAGAGCAATCAGCCCCAGCATTTT.

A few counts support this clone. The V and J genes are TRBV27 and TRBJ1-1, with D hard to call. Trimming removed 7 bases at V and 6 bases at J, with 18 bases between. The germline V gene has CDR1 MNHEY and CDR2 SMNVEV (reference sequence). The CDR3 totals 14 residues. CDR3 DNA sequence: TGTGCCAGCACCCCCTTACCAGGTACCCCTGAAGCTTTCTTT. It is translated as CASTPLPGTPEAFF.

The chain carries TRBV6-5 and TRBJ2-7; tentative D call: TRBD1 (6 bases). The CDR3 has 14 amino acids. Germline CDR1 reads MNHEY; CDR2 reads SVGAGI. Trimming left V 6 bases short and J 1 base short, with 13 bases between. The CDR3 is CASSRGQLSYEQYF. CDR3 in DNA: TGTGCCAGCAGCCGTGGACAGCTTTCCTACGAGCAGTACTTC.

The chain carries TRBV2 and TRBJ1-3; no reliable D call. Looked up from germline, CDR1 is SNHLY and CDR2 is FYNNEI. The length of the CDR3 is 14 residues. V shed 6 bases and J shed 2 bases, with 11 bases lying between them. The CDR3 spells CASRQTLTGNTIYF. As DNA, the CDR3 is TGTGCCAGCAGACAAACATTAACTGGAAACACCATATATTTT.

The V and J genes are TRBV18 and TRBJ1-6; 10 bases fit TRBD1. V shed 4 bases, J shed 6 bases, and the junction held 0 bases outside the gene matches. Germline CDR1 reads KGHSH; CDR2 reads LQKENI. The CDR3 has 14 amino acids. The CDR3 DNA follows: TGTGCCAGCTCACGGGACAGGGGTAATTCACCCCTCCACTTT. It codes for CASSRDRGNSPLHF.

This chain's CDR3 is CASSSGTDTQYF. The CDR3 bases are TGTGCCAGCAGTTCCGGCACAGATACGCAGTATTTT. V and J are TRBV6-5 and TRBJ2-3, with no clear D. Trimming stripped 4 bases from V and 1 base from J, with 3 bases between. CDR1 and CDR2 from the germline V gene are MNHEY and SVGAGI. The CDR3 loop spans 12 amino acids.

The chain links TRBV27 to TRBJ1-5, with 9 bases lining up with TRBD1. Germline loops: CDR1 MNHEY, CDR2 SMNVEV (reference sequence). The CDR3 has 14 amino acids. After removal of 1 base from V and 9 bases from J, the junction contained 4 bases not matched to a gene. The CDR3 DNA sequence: TGTGCCAGCAGTTTATACAGGGGGCAGGGGCCCCAGCATTTT. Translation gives CASSLYRGQGPQHF.

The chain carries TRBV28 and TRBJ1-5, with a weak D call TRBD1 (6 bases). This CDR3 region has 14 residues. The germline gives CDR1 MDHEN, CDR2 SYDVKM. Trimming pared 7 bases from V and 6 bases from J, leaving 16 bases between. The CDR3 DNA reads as TGTGCCAGCAAGAACGTGGGGGCGAGTCAGCCCCAGCATTTT. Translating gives CASKNVGASQPQHF.

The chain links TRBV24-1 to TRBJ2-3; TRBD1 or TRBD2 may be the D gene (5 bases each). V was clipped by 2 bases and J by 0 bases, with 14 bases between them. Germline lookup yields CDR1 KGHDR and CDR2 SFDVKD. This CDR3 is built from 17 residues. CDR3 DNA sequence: TGTGCCACCAGTGATTCCTCCGACGGGGCTAGCACAGATACGCAGTATTTT. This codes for CATSDSSDGASTDTQYF.